Sequencing of this TCR beta chain was carried out in a study of blood T cell repertoires in COVID-19. Across the study: There were acute and convalescent COVID-19 samples, and they came from the United States, Italy and Spain. T cells, B-cell-depleted T cells, or PBMCs provided the cDNA or gDNA that served as material.

Per the study methods: Reference gene primer amplification in the assay estimated nucleated cell counts. Here immunoSEQ multiplex PCR was the method, and the copy in TCRdb shows in-frame clones only, minus some. V, J and clone size reflect that table, while D and trimming were determined from the DNA. The sample carries a few hundred thousand clones, roughly 85% recorded once. The CDR3 spans 13 residues. V was shortened by 2 bases and J by 4 bases, with 5 bases between the two germline ends. The V gene is TRBV12-3 or TRBV12-4, the J gene TRBJ2-2, with D hard to call. The sequence came from a woman younger than 30 with acute or convalescent COVID-19. Sequencing input: peripheral blood. As DNA, the CDR3 is TGTGCCAGCAGTTTAATCAGCACCGGGGAGCTGTTTTTT. Translating gives CASSLISTGELFF.